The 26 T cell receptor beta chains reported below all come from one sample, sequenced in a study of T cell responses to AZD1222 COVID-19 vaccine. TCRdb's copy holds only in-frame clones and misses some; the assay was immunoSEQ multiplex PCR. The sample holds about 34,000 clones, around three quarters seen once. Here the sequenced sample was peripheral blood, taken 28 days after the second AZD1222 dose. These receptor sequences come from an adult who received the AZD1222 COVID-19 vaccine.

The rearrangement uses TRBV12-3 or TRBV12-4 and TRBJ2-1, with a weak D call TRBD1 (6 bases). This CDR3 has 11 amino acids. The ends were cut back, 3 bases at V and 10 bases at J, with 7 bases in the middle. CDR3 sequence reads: CASSFRGEQFF. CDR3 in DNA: TGTGCCAGCAGTTTTAGGGGGGAGCAGTTCTTC.

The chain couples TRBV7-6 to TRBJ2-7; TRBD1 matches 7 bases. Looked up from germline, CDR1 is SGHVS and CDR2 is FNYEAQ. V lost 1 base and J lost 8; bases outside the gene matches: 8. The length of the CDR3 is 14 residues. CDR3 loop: CASSLVFSQGQQYF. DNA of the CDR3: TGTGCCAGCAGCTTAGTATTCTCACAGGGGCAGCAGTACTTC.

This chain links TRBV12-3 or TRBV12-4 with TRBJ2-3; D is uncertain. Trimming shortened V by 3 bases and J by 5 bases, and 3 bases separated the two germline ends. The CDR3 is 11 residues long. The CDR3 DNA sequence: TGTGCCAGCAGTTTCAGAGATACGCAGTATTTT. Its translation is CASSFRDTQYF.

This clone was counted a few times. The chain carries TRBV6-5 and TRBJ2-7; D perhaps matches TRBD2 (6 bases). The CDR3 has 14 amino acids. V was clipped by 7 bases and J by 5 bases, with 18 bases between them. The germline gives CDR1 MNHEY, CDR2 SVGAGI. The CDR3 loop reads CASTPGGETNEQYF. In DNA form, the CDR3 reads TGTGCCAGCACTCCCGGAGGGGAAACCAACGAGCAGTACTTC.

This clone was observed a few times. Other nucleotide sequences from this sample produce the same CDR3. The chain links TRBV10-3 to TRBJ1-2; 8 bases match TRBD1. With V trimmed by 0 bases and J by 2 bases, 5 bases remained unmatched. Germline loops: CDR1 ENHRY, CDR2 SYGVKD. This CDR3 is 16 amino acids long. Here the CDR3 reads CAISESGTGGNYGYTF. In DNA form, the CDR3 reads TGTGCCATCAGTGAGTCGGGAACAGGGGGAAACTATGGCTACACCTTC.

The CDR3 DNA is TGTGCCAGCAGTCAGGGGGCTCAAGAGACCCAGTACTTC. It codes for CASSQGAQETQYF. This chain joins TRBV6-5 and TRBJ2-5, with 8 bases that match TRBD1. This CDR3 comprises 13 residues. Germline assignment: CDR1 MNHEY and CDR2 SVGAGI. V shed 5 bases, J shed 2 bases, and the junction held 1 base outside the gene matches.

CDR3 sequence reads: CASSLEGISSPLHF. CDR3 in DNA: TGCGCCAGCAGCCTAGAGGGCATCTCCTCACCCCTCCACTTT. The genes are TRBV5-1 and TRBJ1-6; D remains ambiguous. V dropped 4 bases and J dropped 10 bases, with 15 bases sitting between them. CDR1 and CDR2 from the germline V gene are SGHRS and YFSETQ. The CDR3 totals 14 residues.

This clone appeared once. DNA for the CDR3: TGTGCCAGCAGCTTTCCAGGGGGATACGAGCAGTACTTC. This gives the protein CASSFPGGYEQYF. This chain connects TRBV5-6 to TRBJ2-7; the match to TRBD1 covers 7 bases. The V gene's germline CDR1 is SGHDT and CDR2 YYEEEE. The V gene end was trimmed by 2 bases and the J gene end by 4 bases; junction bases not matched to a gene: 3. The CDR3 consists of 13 residues.

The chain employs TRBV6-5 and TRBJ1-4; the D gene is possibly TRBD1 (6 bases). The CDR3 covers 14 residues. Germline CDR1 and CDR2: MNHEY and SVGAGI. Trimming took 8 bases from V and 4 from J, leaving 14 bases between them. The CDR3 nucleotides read TGTGCCAGCCGTTCACAGGGCCATAATGAAAAACTGTTTTTT. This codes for CASRSQGHNEKLFF.

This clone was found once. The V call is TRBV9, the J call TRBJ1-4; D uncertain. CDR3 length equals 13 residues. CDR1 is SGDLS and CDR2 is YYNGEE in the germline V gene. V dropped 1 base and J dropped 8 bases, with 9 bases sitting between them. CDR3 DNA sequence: TGTGCCAGCAGCGTAACGGGAAACGAAAAACTGTTTTTT. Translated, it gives CASSVTGNEKLFF.

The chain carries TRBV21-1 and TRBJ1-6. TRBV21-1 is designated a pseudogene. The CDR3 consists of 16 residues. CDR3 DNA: TGTGCCAGCATCGGGGGAGGGAGGGTCTATAATTCACCCCTCCACTTT. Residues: CASIGGGRVYNSPLHF.

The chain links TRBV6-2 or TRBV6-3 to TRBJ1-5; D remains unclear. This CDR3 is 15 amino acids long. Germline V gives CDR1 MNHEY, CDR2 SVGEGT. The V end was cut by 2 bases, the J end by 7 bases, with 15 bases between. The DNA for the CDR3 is TGTGCCAGCAGTTACAGGGTTTCGCAGAAACAGCCCCAGCATTTT. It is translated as CASSYRVSQKQPQHF.

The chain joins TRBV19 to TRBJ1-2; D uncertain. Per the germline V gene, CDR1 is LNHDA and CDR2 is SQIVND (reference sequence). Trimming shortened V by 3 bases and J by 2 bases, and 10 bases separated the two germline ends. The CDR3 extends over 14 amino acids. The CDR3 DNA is TGTGCCAGTAGTATTCGGGAACCGAACTATGGCTACACCTTC. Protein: CASSIREPNYGYTF. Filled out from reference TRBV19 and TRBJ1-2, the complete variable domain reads DGGITQSPKYLFRKEGQNVTLSCEQNLNHDAMYWYRQDPGQGLRLIYYSQIVNDFQKGDIAEGYSVSREKKESFPLTVTSAQKNPTAFYLCASSIREPNYGYTFGSGTRLTVV.

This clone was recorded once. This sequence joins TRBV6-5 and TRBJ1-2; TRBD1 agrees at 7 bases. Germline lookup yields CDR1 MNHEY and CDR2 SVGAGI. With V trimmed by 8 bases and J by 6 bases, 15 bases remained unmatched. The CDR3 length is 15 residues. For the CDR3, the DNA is TGTGCCAGCCCAAACCAACCGACAGGGTCGAATGGCTACACCTTC. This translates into CASPNQPTGSNGYTF.

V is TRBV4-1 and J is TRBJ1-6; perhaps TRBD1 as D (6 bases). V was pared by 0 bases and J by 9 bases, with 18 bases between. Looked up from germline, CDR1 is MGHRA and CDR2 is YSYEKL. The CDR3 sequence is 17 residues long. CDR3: CASSQDTGRFPSSPLHF. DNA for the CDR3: TGCGCCAGCAGCCAAGATACAGGGAGATTTCCTAGTTCACCCCTCCACTTT.

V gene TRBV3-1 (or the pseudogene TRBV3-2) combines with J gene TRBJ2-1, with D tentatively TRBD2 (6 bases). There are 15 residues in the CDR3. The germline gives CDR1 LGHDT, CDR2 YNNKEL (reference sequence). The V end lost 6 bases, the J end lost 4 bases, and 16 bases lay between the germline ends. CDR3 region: CASSTSRSGYNEQFF. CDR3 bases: TGTGCCAGCAGTACTAGCAGGAGTGGGTACAATGAGCAGTTCTTC.

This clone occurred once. CDR3 DNA sequence: TGTGCCAGCAGTTCATACGGGACCCTCCGACAGCTGTTTTTT. Protein sequence: CASSSYGTLRQLFF. This chain joins TRBV2 and TRBJ2-2, with D perhaps TRBD1 or TRBD2 (5 bases each). There are 14 residues in the CDR3. The V gene's germline CDR1 is SNHLY and CDR2 FYNNEI. Trimming removed 5 bases from V and 12 bases from J, with 19 bases in between.

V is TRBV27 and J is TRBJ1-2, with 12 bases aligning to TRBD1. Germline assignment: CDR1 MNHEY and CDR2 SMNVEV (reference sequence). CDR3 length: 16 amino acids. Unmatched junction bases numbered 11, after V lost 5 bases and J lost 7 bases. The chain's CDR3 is CASSITGTGGGGGYTF. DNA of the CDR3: TGTGCCAGCAGTATCACCGGGACAGGGGGCGGAGGTGGCTACACCTTC.

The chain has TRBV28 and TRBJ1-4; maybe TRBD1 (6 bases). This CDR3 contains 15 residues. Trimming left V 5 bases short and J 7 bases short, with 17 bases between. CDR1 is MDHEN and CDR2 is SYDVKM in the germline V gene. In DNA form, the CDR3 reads TGTGCCAGCAGTACCGAGGGAACAGGGCGTGAAAAACTGTTTTTT. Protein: CASSTEGTGREKLFF.

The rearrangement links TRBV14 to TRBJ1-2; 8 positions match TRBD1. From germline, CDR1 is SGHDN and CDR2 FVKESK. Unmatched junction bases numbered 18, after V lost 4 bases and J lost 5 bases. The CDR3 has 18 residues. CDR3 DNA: TGTGCCAGCAGCCCCTTAGGAGGTGTATACAGGGGGATGTATGGCTACACCTTC. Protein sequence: CASSPLGGVYRGMYGYTF.

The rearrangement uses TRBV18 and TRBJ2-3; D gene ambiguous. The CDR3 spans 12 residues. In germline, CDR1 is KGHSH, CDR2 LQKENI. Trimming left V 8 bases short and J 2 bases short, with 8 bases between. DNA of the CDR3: TGTGCCAGCCTACCGGACACAGATACGCAGTATTTT. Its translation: CASLPDTDTQYF.

CDR3 in DNA: TGTGCCAGTAGGAGTATCGTCCCTCGCAGGGTTCGTGGAAACACCATATATTTT. Protein product: CASRSIVPRRVRGNTIYF. The J gene is TRBJ1-3, the V gene TRBV19, with a possible D match to TRBD1 (5 bases). The CDR3 length is 18 residues. V lost 6 bases and J 3 bases, leaving 24 bases between the germline ends. Germline assignment: CDR1 LNHDA and CDR2 SQIVND (reference sequence).

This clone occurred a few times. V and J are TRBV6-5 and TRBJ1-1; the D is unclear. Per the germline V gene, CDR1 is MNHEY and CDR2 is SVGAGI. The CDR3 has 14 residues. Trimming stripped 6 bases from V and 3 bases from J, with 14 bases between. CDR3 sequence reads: CASSPTYKDTEAFF. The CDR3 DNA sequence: TGTGCCAGCAGCCCAACATACAAAGACACTGAAGCTTTCTTT.

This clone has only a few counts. The CDR3 here is CASSSFRGLYYGYTF. In DNA, the CDR3 is TGTGCCAGCAGCTCCTTCAGGGGGCTCTACTATGGCTACACCTTC. The genes are TRBV5-8 and TRBJ1-2; 8 bases line up with TRBD1. Germline trimming cut 3 bases from V and 3 bases from J; bases unmatched to any gene: 7. The CDR3 covers 15 residues. Per the germline V gene, CDR1 is SGHTS and CDR2 is YDEGEE.

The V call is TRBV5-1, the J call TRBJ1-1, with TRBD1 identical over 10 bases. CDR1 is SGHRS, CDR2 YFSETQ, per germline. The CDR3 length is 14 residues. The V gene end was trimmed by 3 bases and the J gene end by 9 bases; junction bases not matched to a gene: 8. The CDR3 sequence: CASSSGTGDYKAFF. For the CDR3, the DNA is TGCGCCAGCAGCTCTGGGACAGGGGACTATAAAGCTTTCTTT. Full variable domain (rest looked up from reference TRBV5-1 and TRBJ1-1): KAGVTQTPRYLIKTRGQQVTLSCSPISGHRSVSWYQQTPGQGLQFLFEYFSETQRNKGNFPGRFSGRQFSNSRSEMNVSTLELGDSALYLCASSSGTGDYKAFFGQGTRLTVV.

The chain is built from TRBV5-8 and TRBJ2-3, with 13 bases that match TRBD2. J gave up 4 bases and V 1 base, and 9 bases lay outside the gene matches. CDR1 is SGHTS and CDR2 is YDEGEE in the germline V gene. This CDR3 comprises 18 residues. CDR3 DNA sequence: TGTGCCAGCAGCTTGTCCTGGACTAGCGGGAGCTTAGCAGATACGCAGTATTTT. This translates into CASSLSWTSGSLADTQYF.